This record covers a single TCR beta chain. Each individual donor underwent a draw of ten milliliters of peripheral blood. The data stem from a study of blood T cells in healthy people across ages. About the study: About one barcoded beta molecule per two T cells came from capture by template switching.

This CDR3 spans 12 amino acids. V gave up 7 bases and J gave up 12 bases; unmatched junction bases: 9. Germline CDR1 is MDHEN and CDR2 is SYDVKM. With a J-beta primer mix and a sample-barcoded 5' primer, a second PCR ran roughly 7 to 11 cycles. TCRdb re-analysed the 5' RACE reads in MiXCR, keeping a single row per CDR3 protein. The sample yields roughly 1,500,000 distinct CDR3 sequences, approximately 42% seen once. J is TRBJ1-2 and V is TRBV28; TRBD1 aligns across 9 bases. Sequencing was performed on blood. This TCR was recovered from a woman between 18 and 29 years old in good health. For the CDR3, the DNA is TGTGCCAGCAACACAGGGGGCAAATTGGACACCTTC. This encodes CASNTGGKLDTF.